The 5 T cell receptor beta chains reported below all come from one sample, sequenced in a study of immune heterogeneity within non-small cell lung tumors. For each sample, template was about 600 ng of bulk tumor genomic DNA. Several biopsies per primary tumor, spaced far apart, were taken during surgery. Patients went through curative surgery, and their non-small cell lung cancer was untreated and newly diagnosed. Amplification of the TCR beta CDR3 was achieved through multiplex PCR with 32 V and 13 J primers. Via MiXCR, TCRdb re-called the multiplex PCR reads, giving one row per CDR3 protein. The table shows 14,000 to 15,000 distinct CDR3 sequences, with under 30% occurring only once. Sequenced input: lung tumor tissue. All receptors derive from a man aged 40-49 years with non-small cell lung cancer.

A remark on this clonotype: This sequence may be a read error, since a much larger clone differs from it by one base. J is TRBJ2-1 and V is TRBV20-1; a weak D match, TRBD2 (5 bases). There are 11 residues in the CDR3. Trimming left V 5 bases short and J 8 bases short, with 10 bases between. Germline V gives CDR1 DFQATT, CDR2 SNEGSKA (reference sequence). The CDR3 sequence is CSAQDGDEQFF. CDR3 DNA: TGCAGTGCTCAGGACGGGGATGAGCAGTTCTTC.

The chain employs TRBV3-1 and TRBJ2-3, with D perhaps matching TRBD1 (5 bases). Per germline, CDR1 LGHDT and CDR2 YNNKEL (reference sequence). V lost 3 bases, J lost 1 base, and 8 bases lay in between. CDR3 length: 14 amino acids. CDR3 in amino acids: CASSHDSGTDTQYF. DNA of the CDR3: TGTGCCAGCAGCCATGACAGCGGCACAGATACGCAGTATTTT.

Details on this clonotype: A read error may explain this, as a much larger clone is one base away. The CDR3 DNA reads TGTGACAGCAGCTCGGGTCGGGGCACCTACGAGCAGTACTTC. It encodes CDSSSGRGTYEQYF. V usage is TRBV11-2 and J usage is TRBJ2-7; D possibly uses TRBD1 or TRBD2 (5 bases each). Germline V gene sequence: CDR1 SGHAT, CDR2 FQNNGV. The CDR3 spans 14 residues.

In regard to this clonotype: A much larger clone differs from this one at a single base, so this may be a read error. Here the CDR3 DNA reads TGTGCCGGCAGTAGCTCTGGGGCCAACGTCCTGACTTTC. This codes for CAGSSSGANVLTF. The rearrangement uses TRBV6-2 or TRBV6-3 and TRBJ2-6; no firm D call. CDR3 length: 13 amino acids. Germline CDR1 reads MNHEY; CDR2 reads SVGEGT.

This clonotype is medium-sized in the sample. The J gene is TRBJ1-5, the V gene TRBV19; D call uncertain. V was clipped by 2 bases and J by 4 bases, with 12 bases between them. The germline V gene has CDR1 LNHDA and CDR2 SQIVND (reference sequence). The CDR3 is 15 residues long. The DNA of the CDR3 is TGTGCCAGTAGTATACCCTGGCGTGGGAATCAGCCCCAGCATTTT. Translating gives CASSIPWRGNQPQHF.